The 25 T cell receptor beta chains in this list originate from one sample, sequenced in a study of OX40 agonist ivuxolimab in advanced cancers. The repertoire was sequenced with immunoSEQ multiplex PCR; TCRdb's copy has only in-frame clones and lacks some. The sample holds some 80,000 clones; around 94% are singletons and the top ten take 4.8%. The specimen was CD4+ or CD8+ T cells sorted from blood, collected in a trial of the OX40 agonist ivuxolimab. All receptors come from an adult with an advanced solid tumor such as melanoma, head and neck, liver or kidney cancer.

The chain uses TRBV7-8 and TRBJ2-5; D is unclear. The CDR3 extends over 12 amino acids. Trimming removed 0 bases from V and 5 bases from J, with 4 bases in between. In germline, CDR1 is SGHVS, CDR2 FQNEAQ. The CDR3 nucleotides are TGTGCCAGCAGCTTAGCGCGCGAGACCCAGTACTTC. This translates into CASSLARETQYF.

The chain links TRBV7-3 to TRBJ2-3; 7 bases map to TRBD2. J lost 2 bases, V lost 5 bases, and 7 bases had no gene match. The germline gives CDR1 SGHTA, CDR2 FQGTGA. The CDR3 has 15 amino acids. The CDR3 bases are TGTGCCAGCAGCCGACGAGCGGGGTCCACAGATACGCAGTATTTT. It encodes CASSRRAGSTDTQYF.

The V call is TRBV7-9, the J call TRBJ1-1, with 7 positions matching TRBD1. Germline CDR1 SEHNR, CDR2 FQNEAQ (reference sequence). The CDR3 runs 14 residues. Trimming removed 6 bases from V and 1 base from J; junction bases left unmatched: 5. The CDR3 region is CASRHRGPNTEAFF. CDR3 DNA sequence: TGTGCCAGCAGACACAGGGGCCCGAACACTGAAGCTTTCTTT.

The chain is built from TRBV11-2 and TRBJ2-5, with TRBD2 as a possible D gene (6 bases). Trimming took 5 bases from V and 4 from J, leaving 17 bases between them. The V gene's germline CDR1 is SGHAT and CDR2 FQNNGV. The CDR3 extends over 15 amino acids. This chain's CDR3 is CASSPPGVFRETQYF. As DNA, the CDR3 is TGTGCCAGCAGCCCCCCGGGAGTATTTCGAGAGACCCAGTACTTC.

The chain carries TRBV7-2 and TRBJ2-2; no clear D gene. The CDR3 consists of 13 residues. Looked up from germline, CDR1 is SGHTA and CDR2 is FQGNSA. V was shortened by 0 bases and J by 9 bases, with 8 bases between the two germline ends. CDR3 sequence: CASSLAHYRELFF. The CDR3 DNA is TGTGCCAGCAGCTTAGCGCACTATCGGGAGCTGTTTTTT.

This chain links TRBV6-5 with TRBJ2-7; D not certain. Trimming removed 5 bases from V and 3 bases from J, with 14 bases in between. The length of the CDR3 is 14 residues. CDR1 is MNHEY, CDR2 SVGAGI, per germline. The CDR3 protein is CASSQRRFSYEQYF. DNA for the CDR3: TGTGCCAGCAGTCAGAGGCGATTTAGCTACGAGCAGTACTTC.

V is TRBV4-3 and J is TRBJ1-4, with 7 nucleotides matching TRBD1. The V segment lost 0 bases and the J segment 5 bases; nucleotides outside the gene matches: 15. Per the germline V gene, CDR1 is LGHNA and CDR2 is YSLEER. The CDR3 is 19 residues long. Here the CDR3 reads CASSQDLPGQHLINEKLFF. The CDR3 bases are TGCGCCAGCAGCCAAGATCTCCCGGGACAGCACCTCATCAATGAAAAACTGTTTTTT.

This rearrangement joins TRBV18 to TRBJ2-1; D is uncertain. Germline V gene sequence: CDR1 KGHSH, CDR2 LQKENI. Trimming shortened V by 5 bases and J by 8 bases, and 13 bases separated the two germline ends. The CDR3 is 13 amino acids. The CDR3 spells CASSSDGRYEQFF. Written as DNA, the CDR3 is TGTGCCAGCTCATCGGACGGGCGGTATGAGCAGTTCTTC.

This chain links TRBV2 with TRBJ2-7; D may be TRBD1 (6 bases). Between the trimmed V and J ends, which lost 7 bases and 0 bases, there was a span of 16 bases. CDR1 and CDR2 (germline): SNHLY, FYNNEI. The CDR3 runs to 15 residues. This chain's CDR3 is CASKWQQGHSYEQYF. The CDR3, as DNA: TGTGCCAGCAAATGGCAACAGGGCCACTCCTACGAGCAGTACTTC.

This clone was recorded once. This chain uses TRBV10-1 with TRBJ2-3; 8 bases match TRBD2. This CDR3 contains 14 residues. Trimming removed 5 bases from V and 5 bases from J; junction bases left unmatched: 6. Germline CDR1 reads WNHNN; CDR2 reads SYGVQD (reference sequence). CDR3 sequence reads: CASSSGSVGDTQYF. CDR3 bases: TGCGCCAGCAGTAGCGGGAGTGTTGGAGATACGCAGTATTTT.

The J gene is TRBJ2-3, the V gene TRBV7-3; D unclear. Per germline, CDR1 SGHTA and CDR2 FQGTGA. This CDR3 region has 14 residues. V lost 5 bases and J lost 4, with 13 bases in between. CDR3 sequence: CASSLSPVPDTQYF. The CDR3 DNA reads TGTGCCAGCAGCCTAAGCCCGGTGCCAGATACGCAGTATTTT.

The chain carries TRBV10-3 and TRBJ2-3; tentatively, D is TRBD2 (5 bases). Trimming pared 3 bases from V and 2 bases from J, leaving 6 bases between. This CDR3 contains 13 residues. Germline V gene lookup returns CDR1 ENHRY and CDR2 SYGVKD. The CDR3 DNA sequence: TGTGCCATCAGTGAACGGGACACAGATACGCAGTATTTT. As protein: CAISERDTDTQYF.

The chain is built from TRBV20-1 and TRBJ1-1; D gene unclear. Trimming removed 7 bases at V and 4 bases at J, with 10 bases between. Germline values: CDR1 DFQATT, CDR2 SNEGSKA (reference sequence). This CDR3 contains 11 residues. The CDR3 loop is CSVSRVTEAFF. DNA for the CDR3: TGCAGTGTTTCCCGGGTCACTGAAGCTTTCTTT.

This rearrangement joins TRBV5-6 to TRBJ1-1, with D possibly being TRBD1 (5 bases). CDR3 length: 15 residues. V lost 4 bases and J 4 bases, leaving 17 bases between the germline ends. Germline CDR1 and CDR2: SGHDT and YYEEEE. This CDR3 is CASSTRTSGGTEAFF. The CDR3 DNA reads TGTGCCAGCAGCACCCGGACTAGTGGGGGCACTGAAGCTTTCTTT.

This chain uses TRBV7-2 with TRBJ2-5; no definite D call. The CDR3 contains 14 residues. V was pared by 2 bases and J by 5 bases, with 12 bases between. The germline V gene encodes CDR1 SGHTA and CDR2 FQGNSA. The CDR3 DNA reads as TGTGCCAGCAGCTTACGGATGTCTATGGAGACCCAGTACTTC. It specifies CASSLRMSMETQYF.

This chain joins TRBV9 and TRBJ2-1, with 10 positions matching TRBD2. The ends lost 4 bases at V and 3 bases at J; junction bases unmatched: 4. CDR1 is SGDLS and CDR2 is YYNGEE in the germline V gene. This CDR3 region has 15 residues. CDR3 region: CASSPPSGSYNEQFF. CDR3 coding DNA: TGTGCCAGCAGCCCACCTAGCGGGAGCTACAATGAGCAGTTCTTC.

The chain carries TRBV27 and TRBJ1-5; 8 nucleotides match TRBD1. CDR1 MNHEY and CDR2 SMNVEV come from the germline V gene (reference sequence). V lost 6 bases and J lost 4; bases outside the gene matches: 8. CDR3 length equals 15 residues. The CDR3 spells CASRADRGKNQPQHF. In nucleotides, the CDR3 is TGTGCCAGCAGGGCAGACAGGGGAAAGAATCAGCCCCAGCATTTT.

This chain uses TRBV25-1 with TRBJ2-3, with 7 bases that match TRBD1. This CDR3 is built from 15 residues. Germline V gene sequence: CDR1 MGHDK, CDR2 SYGVNS. The trim removed 5 bases at V and 4 bases at J, leaving 9 bases unmatched. The CDR3 DNA is TGTGCCAGCAGTCCTAGTAGGGGGCGGGCAGATACGCAGTATTTT. Protein sequence: CASSPSRGRADTQYF.

J is TRBJ2-3 and V is TRBV11-2; D gene uncertain. The germline CDR1 and CDR2 sequences are SGHAT and FQNNGV. Trimming cost V 0 bases and J 6 bases, with 10 bases left between them. The CDR3 totals 14 residues. Written as DNA, the CDR3 is TGTGCCAGCAGCTTAGAATTGAGGTCCGATACGCAGTATTTT. It specifies CASSLELRSDTQYF.

The gene calls are TRBV6-5 and TRBJ2-5, with a weak D call TRBD2 (5 bases). The CDR3 has 12 residues. Germline CDR1 MNHEY, CDR2 SVGAGI. Trimming stripped 10 bases from V and 4 bases from J, with 13 bases between. The CDR3 DNA sequence: TGTGCCACTTCGGGGAATCGAGAGACCCAGTACTTC. This encodes CATSGNRETQYF.

This clone came up once. V usage is TRBV11-2 and J usage is TRBJ2-1; 13 nucleotides match TRBD2. The CDR3 length is 15 residues. Germline V lookup: CDR1 SGHAT, CDR2 FQNNGV. V was pared by 5 bases and J by 12 bases, with 10 bases of the junction left unmatched. The CDR3, as DNA: TGTGCCAGCAGCGAGCCCGGGACTAGCGGGATCGGGCAGTTCTTC. This gives the protein CASSEPGTSGIGQFF.

V and J are TRBV9 and TRBJ2-1; D gene unclear. V was clipped by 0 bases and J by 0 bases, with 10 bases between them. CDR3 length: 16 amino acids. Germline CDR1 reads SGDLS; CDR2 reads YYNGEE. This chain's CDR3 is CASSVAGLSSYNEQFF. The CDR3 DNA follows: TGTGCCAGCAGCGTAGCTGGCCTGAGCTCCTACAATGAGCAGTTCTTC.

This chain uses TRBV4-3 with TRBJ2-7; weak D call: TRBD1 (5 bases). Trimming left V 0 bases short and J 5 bases short, with 11 bases between. The germline CDR1 and CDR2 sequences are LGHNA and YSLEER. CDR3 size: 14 residues. The CDR3 bases are TGCGCCAGCAGCCAAGAGGGGCCCGGCAACGAGCAGTACTTC. Translated, it gives CASSQEGPGNEQYF.

The gene calls are TRBV7-6 and TRBJ2-5, with TRBD2 matching over 9 bases. The ends lost 3 bases at V and 4 bases at J; junction bases unmatched: 3. Germline V gene sequence: CDR1 SGHVS, CDR2 FNYEAQ. The CDR3 is 14 residues long. CDR3 region: CASSLATSGETQYF. The CDR3 DNA reads as TGTGCCAGCAGCTTGGCGACTAGCGGAGAGACCCAGTACTTC.

The chain employs TRBV4-2 and TRBJ2-4, with TRBD2 identical over 12 bases. The junction had 10 bases not matched to a gene; V was cut back by 0 bases and J by 1 base. Germline V gene sequence: CDR1 LGHNA, CDR2 YNFKEQ. This CDR3 is built from 20 residues. Here the CDR3 DNA reads TGTGCCAGCAGCCAAGAGCTAGCGGGAGGGCCTCTGGTGGCCAAAAACATTCAGTACTTC. Its translation is CASSQELAGGPLVAKNIQYF.